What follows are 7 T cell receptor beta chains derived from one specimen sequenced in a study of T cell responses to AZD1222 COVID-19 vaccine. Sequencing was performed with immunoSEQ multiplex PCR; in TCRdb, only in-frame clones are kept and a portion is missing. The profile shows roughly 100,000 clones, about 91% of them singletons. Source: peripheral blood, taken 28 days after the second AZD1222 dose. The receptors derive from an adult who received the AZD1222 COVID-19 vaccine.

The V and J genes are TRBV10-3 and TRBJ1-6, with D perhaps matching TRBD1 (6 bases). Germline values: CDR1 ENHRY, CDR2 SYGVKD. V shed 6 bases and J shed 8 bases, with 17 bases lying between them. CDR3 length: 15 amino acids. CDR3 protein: CAIRGGVSRDSPLHF. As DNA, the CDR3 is TGTGCCATCAGAGGGGGAGTCTCTCGGGATTCACCCCTCCACTTT.

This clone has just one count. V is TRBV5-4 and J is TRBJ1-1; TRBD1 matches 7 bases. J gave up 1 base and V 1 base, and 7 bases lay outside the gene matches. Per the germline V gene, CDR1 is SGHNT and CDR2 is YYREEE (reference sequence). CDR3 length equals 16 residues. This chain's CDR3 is CASSLTFRDRNTEAFF. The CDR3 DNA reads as TGTGCCAGCAGCTTGACGTTCCGGGACAGGAACACTGAAGCTTTCTTT.

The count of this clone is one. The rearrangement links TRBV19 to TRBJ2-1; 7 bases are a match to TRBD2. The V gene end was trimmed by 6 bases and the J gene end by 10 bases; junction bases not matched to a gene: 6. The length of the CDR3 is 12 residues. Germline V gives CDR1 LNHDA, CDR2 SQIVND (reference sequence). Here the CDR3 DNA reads TGTGCCAGTAGCCTACTAGCGAGAGAGCAGTTCTTC. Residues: CASSLLAREQFF.

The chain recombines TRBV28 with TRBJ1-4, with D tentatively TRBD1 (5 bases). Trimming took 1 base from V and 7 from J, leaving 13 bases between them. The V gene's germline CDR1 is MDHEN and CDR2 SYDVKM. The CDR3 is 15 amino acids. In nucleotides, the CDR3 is TGTGCCAGCAGTTTATCAGGGCCCTCAACTGAAAAACTGTTTTTT. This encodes CASSLSGPSTEKLFF. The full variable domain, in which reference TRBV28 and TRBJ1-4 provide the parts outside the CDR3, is DVKVTQSSRYLVKRTGEKVFLECVQDMDHENMFWYRQDPGLGLRLIYFSYDVKMKEKGDIPEGYSVSREKKERFSLILESASTNQTSMYLCASSLSGPSTEKLFFGSGTQLSVL.

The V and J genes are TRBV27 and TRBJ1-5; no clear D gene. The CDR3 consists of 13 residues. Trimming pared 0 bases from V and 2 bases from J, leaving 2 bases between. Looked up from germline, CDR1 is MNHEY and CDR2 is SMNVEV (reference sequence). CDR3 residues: CASSLSGNQPQHF. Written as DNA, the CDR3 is TGTGCCAGCAGTTTATCGGGCAATCAGCCCCAGCATTTT.

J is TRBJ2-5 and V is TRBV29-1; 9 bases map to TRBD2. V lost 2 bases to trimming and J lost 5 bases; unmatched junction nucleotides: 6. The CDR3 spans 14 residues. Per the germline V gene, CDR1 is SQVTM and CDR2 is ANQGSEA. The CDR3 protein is CSVEISGSTETQYF. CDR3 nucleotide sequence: TGCAGCGTTGAAATTAGCGGGAGTACGGAGACCCAGTACTTC.

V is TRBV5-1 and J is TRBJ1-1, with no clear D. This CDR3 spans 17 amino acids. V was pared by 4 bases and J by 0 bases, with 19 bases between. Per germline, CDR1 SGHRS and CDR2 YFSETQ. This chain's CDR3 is CASSAQGRRALNTEAFF. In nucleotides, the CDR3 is TGCGCCAGCAGCGCCCAAGGCCGCCGGGCCTTGAACACTGAAGCTTTCTTT.